Following are 20 T cell receptor beta chains from one sample sequenced in a study of T cell repertoires in cytomegalovirus infection. Via MiXCR, TCRdb re-called the reads, giving one row per CDR3 protein. The repertoire holds about 310,000 distinct CDR3 sequences, about 8.8% seen once, with around 2.6% in the top ten. The sample taken for sequencing was PBMCs. These receptors came from a human donor in good health (CMV status not recorded). Some clones in this sample may be carry-over from other donors' samples.

In this sample, this clonotype turned up many times. The chain carries TRBV12-3 or TRBV12-4 and TRBJ2-1; TRBD1 aligns across 8 bases. CDR3 length equals 13 residues. With 8 bases clipped from V and 2 bases from J, the junction kept 2 bases outside the gene matches. The CDR3 spells CASGGQAYNEQFF. CDR3 DNA sequence: TGTGCCAGCGGGGGACAGGCCTACAATGAGCAGTTCTTC.

This clonotype was detected only a few times. The chain's CDR3 is CSAREGLAGKETQYF. The CDR3 bases are TGCAGTGCTAGAGAGGGACTAGCGGGAAAAGAGACCCAGTACTTC. The rearrangement uses TRBV20-1 and TRBJ2-5; 13 nucleotides agree with TRBD2. Germline CDR1 is DFQATT and CDR2 is SNEGSKA (reference sequence). The junction had 1 base not matched to a gene; V was cut back by 0 bases and J by 3 bases. The CDR3 covers 15 residues.

This clonotype came up a few times. The J gene is TRBJ2-7, the V gene TRBV3-1, with D unclear. V lost 0 bases and J lost 6, with 9 bases in between. The CDR3 length is 13 residues. CDR1 is LGHDT and CDR2 is YNNKEL in the germline V gene (reference sequence). CDR3 in amino acids: CASSQDGASEQYV. Written as DNA, the CDR3 is TGTGCCAGCAGCCAAGATGGTGCGAGCGAGCAGTACGTC.

The V gene is TRBV15, the J gene TRBJ1-2; D is unresolved. V lost 0 bases, J lost 7 bases, and 21 bases lay in between. Germline V gene data show CDR1 as LNHNV and CDR2 as YYDKDF (reference sequence). CDR3 length: 17 residues. CDR3 nucleotide sequence: TGTGCCACCAGCAGAGATCGCCCGGAGGGTTGGAAGCGTGGCTACACCTTC. It is translated as CATSRDRPEGWKRGYTF.

This clonotype was recorded many times. This chain uses TRBV27 with TRBJ2-2; no clear D gene. Per germline, CDR1 MNHEY and CDR2 SMNVEV (reference sequence). The CDR3 is made up of 16 amino acids. V shed 0 bases and J shed 3 bases, with 11 bases lying between them. The CDR3, as DNA: TGTGCCAGCAGTTTATCAGGCCGAACATACACCGGGGAGCTGTTTTTT. This gives the protein CASSLSGRTYTGELFF.

In this sample, this clonotype turned up many times. The chain recombines TRBV12-3 or TRBV12-4 with TRBJ2-1; TRBD1 agrees at 8 bases. V shed 6 bases, J shed 1 base, and the junction held 5 bases outside the gene matches. CDR3 length: 15 residues. DNA of the CDR3: TGTGCCAGCAGGATCGACAGGGGATCCTACAATGAGCAGTTCTTC. Protein sequence: CASRIDRGSYNEQFF.

This clonotype was observed many times. The chain combines TRBV2 with TRBJ1-1; 10 bases map to TRBD1. The CDR3 spans 16 residues. Trimming at V came to 6 bases and at J to 4 bases, leaving 11 bases not matched to a gene. Germline V gives CDR1 SNHLY, CDR2 FYNNEI. The CDR3 DNA is TGTGCCAGCAGCGGACAGGGGGGGCGCGGGTCCACTGAAGCTTTCTTT. Amino acids: CASSGQGGRGSTEAFF.

For the CDR3, the DNA is TGCAGCGTTGAAGGTAATGGAGGCAATGAGCAGTTCTTC. Amino acid sequence: CSVEGNGGNEQFF. The chain has TRBV29-1 and TRBJ2-1; D is possibly TRBD2 (5 bases). V was shortened by 1 base and J by 6 bases, with 10 bases between the two germline ends. The germline CDR1 and CDR2 sequences are SQVTM and ANQGSEA. The CDR3 length is 13 residues.

This clonotype came up many times. The J gene is TRBJ1-1, the V gene TRBV7-2; D is uncertain. Germline values: CDR1 SGHTA, CDR2 FQGNSA. The ends were cut back, 1 base at V and 2 bases at J, with 8 bases in the middle. The CDR3 has 14 residues. CDR3 sequence: CASSLGRSNTEAFF. In DNA, the CDR3 is TGTGCCAGCAGCTTAGGGCGTAGCAACACTGAAGCTTTCTTT.

This clonotype was detected ten times or more. The chain is built from TRBV6-5 and TRBJ2-7; D tentatively fits TRBD1 or TRBD2 (5 bases each). V lost 1 base and J 4 bases, leaving 11 bases between the germline ends. CDR1 MNHEY and CDR2 SVGAGI come from the germline V gene. There are 14 residues in the CDR3. CDR3: CASSYYRDGYEQYV. The DNA of the CDR3 is TGTGCCAGCAGTTACTACCGGGACGGATACGAGCAGTACGTC.

This clonotype was observed at least ten times. The V and J genes are TRBV7-9 and TRBJ2-2, with 8 bases aligning to TRBD1. V trimming: 3 bases; J trimming: 4 bases; junction bases outside the gene matches: 7. This CDR3 is built from 16 residues. Germline V gene sequence: CDR1 SEHNR, CDR2 FQNEAQ (reference sequence). For the CDR3, the DNA is TGTGCCAGCAGCTTTCCCAGGGGGCAAGGCACCGGGGAGCTGTTTTTT. Encoded protein: CASSFPRGQGTGELFF.

This clonotype occurred many times. The chain is built from TRBV7-2 and TRBJ1-6; 9 bases line up with TRBD1. There are 15 residues in the CDR3. Unmatched junction bases numbered 8, after V lost 4 bases and J lost 10 bases. Germline CDR1 and CDR2: SGHTA and FQGNSA. The CDR3 region is CASSSAGTGFSPLHF. CDR3 DNA sequence: TGTGCCAGCAGCTCCGCCGGGACAGGGTTCTCACCCCTCCACTTT.

This clonotype was counted many times. The rearrangement links TRBV9 to TRBJ1-1; maybe TRBD1 (5 bases). CDR3 length equals 14 residues. V shed 0 bases and J shed 2 bases, with 8 bases lying between them. CDR1 SGDLS and CDR2 YYNGEE come from the germline V gene. The CDR3 nucleotides are TGTGCCAGCAGCGTAGTCCGGGACAACACTGAAGCTTTCTTT. The encoded protein is CASSVVRDNTEAFF. The full variable domain, its missing parts supplied by reference TRBV9 and TRBJ1-1, is DSGVTQTPKHLITATGQRVTLRCSPRSGDLSVYWYQQSLDQGLQFLIQYYNGEERAKGNILERFSAQQFPDLHSELNLSSLELGDSALYFCASSVVRDNTEAFFGQGTRLTVV.

In its sample, this clonotype was seen many times. The rearrangement links TRBV28 to TRBJ2-6; TRBD1 might be the D (5 bases). From germline, CDR1 is MDHEN and CDR2 SYDVKM. The CDR3 loop spans 16 amino acids. The V gene lost 6 bases and the J gene lost 2 bases, with 14 bases spanning the gap. CDR3 DNA: TGTGCCAGCAGACCCCGGCAGGGAACTGGGGCCAACGTCCTGACTTTC. Translating gives CASRPRQGTGANVLTF.

This clonotype was detected ten times or more. The CDR3 is CASSYRGGNTEAFF. For the CDR3, the DNA is TGTGCCAGCAGTTACAGGGGAGGAAACACTGAAGCTTTCTTT. The gene calls are TRBV6-2 or TRBV6-3 and TRBJ1-1; D perhaps matches TRBD1 (5 bases). Germline V gene lookup returns CDR1 MNHEY and CDR2 SVGEGT. With 2 bases removed from V and 2 bases from J, the gap between germline ends came to 9 bases. The CDR3 is 14 residues long.

The CDR3 is CASSQEERLAGVKNIQYF. CDR3 coding DNA: TGCGCCAGCAGCCAAGAGGAGAGGCTAGCGGGTGTAAAAAACATTCAGTACTTC. This sequence joins TRBV4-1 and TRBJ2-4, with 8 bases that match TRBD2. CDR3 length: 18 residues. The J segment lost 4 bases and the V segment lost 0 bases, leaving 11 bases of the junction unmatched. CDR1 and CDR2 from the germline V gene are MGHRA and YSYEKL.

This clonotype came up many times. V is TRBV29-1 and J is TRBJ2-1; D may correspond to TRBD1 or TRBD2 (6 bases each). V was clipped by 1 base and J by 15 bases, with 28 bases between them. Germline V lookup: CDR1 SQVTM, CDR2 ANQGSEA. CDR3 length: 16 residues. CDR3 nucleotides: TGCAGCGTTGAAGCGCGCGTCGGACAGATGGGGGGAGTTCGGTTCTTC. Translation gives CSVEARVGQMGGVRFF.

This clonotype was seen a few times. This rearrangement joins TRBV20-1 to TRBJ2-1; 8 bases line up with TRBD2. V was clipped by 7 bases and J by 5 bases; unmatched bases: 7. Germline V gene sequence: CDR1 DFQATT, CDR2 SNEGSKA (reference sequence). The CDR3 is 13 amino acids. The CDR3 DNA reads TGCAGTGGAAAAAGCGGGGGAAACAATGAGCAGTTCTTC. Protein product: CSGKSGGNNEQFF.

This clonotype was found many times. The junction differs from germline at one of its ends, possibly a read error. V is TRBV7-8 and J is TRBJ2-5, with 9 bases aligning to TRBD1. Germline values: CDR1 SGHVS, CDR2 FQNEAQ. The CDR3 runs to 15 residues. This CDR3 is CASSLTRGQGPLKHF. Here the CDR3 DNA reads TGTGCCAGCAGCTTAACCCGGGGACAGGGCCCACTAAAGCACTTC.

The chain uses TRBV5-8 and TRBJ1-2; D is uncertain. Germline values: CDR1 SGHTS, CDR2 YDEGEE. The CDR3 has 13 residues. V shed 0 bases and J shed 4 bases, with 7 bases lying between them. The CDR3 sequence: CASSLEVGYGYTF. The CDR3 coding sequence is TGTGCCAGCAGCTTGGAAGTGGGCTATGGCTACACCTTC.